This paragraph covers one T cell receptor (beta chain) sequence. How the authors handled the data: From reference gene primer amplification, estimates of nucleated cell counts were derived. Assay used: immunoSEQ multiplex PCR; TCRdb lists only in-frame clones, some missing. The V and J calls and clone size are taken from that table; D and trimming were inferred from the DNA. The repertoire consists of 300,000 or so clones, with around 87% occurring once and the leading ten covering 6.5% to 9.5%. The data stem from a study of blood T cell repertoires in COVID-19. Trimming stripped 2 bases from V and 2 bases from J, with 9 bases between. The length of the CDR3 is 14 residues. Germline V gives CDR1 MNHEY, CDR2 SVGAGI.

The source of this sequence is a woman aged 45-65 years who had recovered from COVID-19. J is TRBJ1-2 and V is TRBV6-5; D gene ambiguous. The source material was peripheral blood. CDR3 loop: CASSYNGRNYGYTF. The DNA of the CDR3 is TGTGCCAGCAGTTACAATGGCAGAAACTATGGCTACACCTTC.